Listed here is a single T cell receptor (beta chain). Its target is not known. This table comes from immunoSEQ multiplex PCR, and its TCRdb copy is limited to in-frame clones, with some not included. The sample has 78,000 or so clones, approximately 86% seen once. The record originates from a study of OX40 agonist ivuxolimab in advanced cancers. Looking at the study overall: Hepatocellular carcinoma, melanoma, renal cell or head and neck cancer affected the dose-escalation patients. Antecedent anti-PD-1, anti-PD-L1 or anti-CTLA-4 therapy was permissible, with roughly 36% having received some.

Study outcomes and limitations: Expanded clones were, on average, more numerous among CD8+ T cells than CD4+. Circulating CD4+ and CD8+ T cells showed clonal expansion by week 6 at 0.1 to 3.0 mg/kg.

This TCR derives from an adult with an advanced solid tumor such as melanoma, head and neck, liver or kidney cancer. Material: CD4+ or CD8+ T cells sorted from blood, obtained in a trial of the OX40 agonist ivuxolimab.

DNA of the CDR3: TGTGCCAGCAGTGAATTGGGGACAGGGAGCTCTGGAAACACCATATATTTT. Translated: CASSELGTGSSGNTIYF. The chain couples TRBV25-1 to TRBJ1-3; 9 nucleotides match TRBD1. The junction had 4 bases not matched to a gene; V was cut back by 1 base and J by 0 bases. Germline CDR1 MGHDK, CDR2 SYGVNS. CDR3 length: 17 amino acids.